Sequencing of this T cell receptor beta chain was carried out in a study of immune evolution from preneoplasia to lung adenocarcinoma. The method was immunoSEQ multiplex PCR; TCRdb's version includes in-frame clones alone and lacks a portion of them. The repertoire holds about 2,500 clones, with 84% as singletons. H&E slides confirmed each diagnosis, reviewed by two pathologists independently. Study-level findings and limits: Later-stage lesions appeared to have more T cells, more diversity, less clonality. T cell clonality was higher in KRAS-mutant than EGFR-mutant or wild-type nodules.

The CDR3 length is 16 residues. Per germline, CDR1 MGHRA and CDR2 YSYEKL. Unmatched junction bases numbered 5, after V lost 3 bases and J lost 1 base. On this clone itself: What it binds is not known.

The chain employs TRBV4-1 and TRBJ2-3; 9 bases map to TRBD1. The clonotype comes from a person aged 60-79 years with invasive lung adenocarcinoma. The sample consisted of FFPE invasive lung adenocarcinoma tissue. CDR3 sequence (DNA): TGCGCCAGCAGCCACCGTTGGGACAGGGGCACAGATACGCAGTATTTT. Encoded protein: CASSHRWDRGTDTQYF.